These 26 T cell receptor beta chains came from one sample sequenced in a study of tissue T cells after allogeneic stem cell transplantation. Time point defined: mouse harvest day 7 after allogeneic transplant. Tail vein injection delivered 10^7 T-cell-depleted bone marrow cells and 10^6 splenic CD5+ T cells. The data were produced by immunoSEQ multiplex PCR, yet TCRdb's version contains in-frame clones alone and is incomplete. The sample carries around 6,000 clones, under 55% recorded once. The sample taken for sequencing was gut tissue. The receptors derive from a female BALB/c mouse given C57BL/6 T cells with graft-versus-host disease after an allogeneic hematopoietic cell transplant.

Remarks on this clone: The gene names here belong to mouse. The read terminates 1 residue ahead of where the CDR3 ends, so the germline J gene completes it. Other DNA sequences from this sample encode an identical CDR3 as well. The rearrangement links TRBV26 to TRBJ2-4; 7 bases are shared with TRBD2. This CDR3 contains 14 residues. J was trimmed by 1 base and V by 2 bases; bases with no gene match: 0. CDR1 is KGHPV and CDR2 is FQNQEV in the germline V gene (reference sequence). CDR3: CASSLGLGQNTLYF. CDR3 DNA, as far as it was read: TGTGCCAGCAGTCTGGGACTGGGTCAAAACACCTTGTAC.

In its sample, this clone ranks as medium-sized. Here the gene names and germline are mouse. The read stops 1 residue short of the end of the CDR3; the missing end is completed from the germline J gene. V gene TRBV23 combines with J gene TRBJ2-1; TRBD1 is the table's D call, not checked against the DNA. Per germline, CDR1 KGHTA and CDR2 FQNQQP. This CDR3 comprises 13 residues. The CDR3 DNA, read in part, is TGCTCCAGCAGGAGACAGGGCTATGCTGAGCAGTTC. Its translation: CSSRRQGYAEQF. The full CDR3 sequence reads CSSRRQGYAEQFF.

Of note for this clone: Gene and germline names: mouse. The CDR3 goes on 1 residue after the read ends, and that part is filled in from the germline J gene. The chain joins TRBV29 to TRBJ1-1; D possibly corresponds to TRBD1 (6 bases). Trimming pared 6 bases from V and 5 bases from J, leaving 10 bases between. This CDR3 contains 12 residues. Germline V lookup: CDR1 MSHET, CDR2 SYDVDS. The CDR3 DNA, read in part, is TGTGCTAGCAGCTCCGGGACAACAGAAGTCTTC. Its protein product is CASSSGTTEVF. The CDR3 in its entirety is CASSSGTTEVFF. The complete variable domain, with remaining parts taken from reference TRBV29 and TRBJ1-1, reads DMKVTQMPRYLIKRMGENVLLECGQDMSHETMYWYRQDPGLGLQLIYISYDVDSNSEGDIPKGYRVSRKKREHFSLILDSAKTNQTSVYFCASSSGTTEVFFGKGTRLTVV.

Regarding this clone: The gene names given are mouse names. The read gets to within 1 residue of the CDR3 end, and the germline J gene fills in the rest. The chain couples TRBV16 to TRBJ2-5; 9 bases agree with TRBD1. The CDR3 spans 14 residues. Germline CDR1 reads SGHSA; CDR2 reads FRNQAP. V gave up 5 bases and J gave up 5 bases; unmatched junction bases: 5. The covered CDR3 bases are TGTGCAAGCAGCCCACAGGGGGCGGGAGACACCCAGTAC. Protein: CASSPQGAGDTQY. The complete CDR3 reads CASSPQGAGDTQYF.

A remark on this clone: Gene names are mouse gene names. The read falls 1 residue short of the CDR3 end, and the missing part is taken from the germline J gene. V and J are TRBV31 and TRBJ1-1, with a weak D call TRBD1 (5 bases). The CDR3 totals 13 residues. Germline V CDR1 and CDR2: GKSSPN, SITVG. V lost 4 bases and J lost 3, with 12 bases in between. CDR3 DNA, as far as it was read: TGTGCCTGGAAAAGGGGCGAGGACACAGAAGTCTTC. As protein: CAWKRGEDTEVF. The full-length CDR3 reads as CAWKRGEDTEVFF. Variable domain in full (rest from reference TRBV31 and TRBJ1-1): AQTIHQWPVAEIKAVGSPLSLGCTIKGKSSPNLYWYWQATGGTLQQLFYSITVGQVESVVQLNLSASRPKDDQFILSTEKLLLSHSGFYLCAWKRGEDTEVFFGKGTRLTVV.

Concerning this clone: Mouse germline and gene names are used. Read coverage stops 1 residue before the CDR3 terminus; the germline J gene supplies the remainder. The gene calls are TRBV16 and TRBJ1-4; no clear D gene. CDR1 is SGHSA and CDR2 is FRNQAP in the germline V gene. This CDR3 is 14 amino acids long. Trimming shortened V by 3 bases and J by 0 bases, and 5 bases separated the two germline ends. CDR3 bases read: TGTGCAAGCAGCTTGACAATTTCCAACGAAAGATTATTT. It specifies CASSLTISNERLF. The entire CDR3 is CASSLTISNERLFF.

In regard to this clone: Gene labels here are mouse ones. The CDR3 goes on 1 residue after the read ends, and that part is filled in from the germline J gene. This chain joins TRBV23 and TRBJ1-1; TRBD1, as called in the table, went unchecked against the DNA. Germline-derived CDR1 and CDR2 are KGHTA and FQNQQP. This CDR3 comprises 12 residues. The sequenced part of the CDR3 DNA is TGCTCCAGCAGTCAAACAGGGGCCCCAGTCTTC. This translates into CSSSQTGAPVF. The full CDR3 protein reads CSSSQTGAPVFF.

On this clone: Germline and genes here are mouse. The observed sequence ends 1 residue before the CDR3 terminus, with the missing tail filled in from the germline J gene. The rearrangement uses TRBV26 and TRBJ2-4; D possibly corresponds to TRBD1 (5 bases). Germline CDR1 KGHPV, CDR2 FQNQEV (reference sequence). CDR3 length: 13 residues. V dropped 2 bases and J dropped 3 bases, with 6 bases sitting between them. The chain's CDR3 is CASSLTGQNTLYF. CDR3 DNA, as far as it was read: TGTGCCAGCAGTCTGACAGGACAAAACACCTTGTAC.

As concerns this clone: Gene and germline names: mouse. Coverage ceases 1 residue before the CDR3 finishes, and the germline J gene fills in the end. The chain combines TRBV16 with TRBJ1-1, with no clear D. The CDR3 spans 13 residues. Germline-derived CDR1 and CDR2 are SGHSA and FRNQAP. Trimming removed 3 bases at V and 4 bases at J, with 9 bases between. The part of the CDR3 DNA that was read is TGTGCAAGCAGCTTCGTGGGTTCCACAGAAGTCTTC. Translation: CASSFVGSTEVF. The entire CDR3 is CASSFVGSTEVFF.

By sample fraction, this clone is medium-sized (0.01 to 0.1%). Genes and germline come from the mouse. Read coverage stops 1 residue before the CDR3 terminus; the germline J gene supplies the remainder. The chain joins TRBV31 to TRBJ1-4; possible D gene TRBD1, 6 bases. CDR1 and CDR2 from the germline V gene are GKSSPN and SITVG. The CDR3 is 14 residues long. The V end lost 1 base, the J end lost 1 base, and 7 bases lay between the germline ends. Here the CDR3 reads CAWSPGHSNERLFF. Incomplete CDR3 DNA: TGTGCCTGGAGTCCGGGACATTCCAACGAAAGATTATTT.

This clone occurred a few times. Genes and germline are mouse. The CDR3 extends 1 residue past the end of the read, so its final part is completed from the germline J gene. This sequence joins TRBV3 and TRBJ2-4; 9 positions match TRBD2. V lost 4 bases, J lost 4 bases, and 3 bases stayed unmatched. The CDR3 length is 14 residues. Germline lookup yields CDR1 SNHLY and CDR2 FYNGKV (reference sequence). The covered CDR3 bases are TGTGCCAGCAGCTCCGACTGGGGGAAAAACACCTTGTAC. This codes for CASSSDWGKNTLY. The whole CDR3 is CASSSDWGKNTLYF. Together with reference TRBV3 and TRBJ2-4, the CDR3 gives the full variable domain: GPKVLQIPSHQIIDMGQMVTLNCDPVSNHLYFYWYKQILGQQMEFLVNFYNGKVMEKSKLFKDQFSVERPDGSYFTLKIQPTALEDSAVYFCASSSDWGKNTLYFGAGTRLSVL.

As concerns this clone: Genes here carry mouse names. The read terminates 1 residue ahead of where the CDR3 ends, so the germline J gene completes it. This sequence joins TRBV26 and TRBJ2-5; 9 nucleotides agree with TRBD1. Germline trimming cut 6 bases from V and 6 bases from J; bases unmatched to any gene: 4. In germline, CDR1 is KGHPV, CDR2 FQNQEV (reference sequence). The CDR3 length is 13 residues. The covered CDR3 bases are TGTGCCAGCAGCGGGACAGGGAGGGACACCCAGTAC. Translated, it gives CASSGTGRDTQY. The full CDR3 reads CASSGTGRDTQYF.

For this clone: The listed genes are named as in mouse. The read ends 1 residue early relative to the CDR3; the germline J gene fills the gap. J is TRBJ2-1 and V is TRBV19; 11 nucleotides match TRBD2. The CDR3 totals 16 residues. Germline CDR1 is FNHDT and CDR2 is SITEND (reference sequence). Losses at the gene ends were 1 base for V and 7 bases for J; bases not matched to a gene: 7. This chain's CDR3 is CASSIHWGGARAEQFF. The CDR3 bases that were read are TGTGCCAGCAGTATACACTGGGGGGGCGCCAGGGCTGAGCAGTTC.

This clone was seen a handful of times. Gene names are mouse gene names. The CDR3 DNA, read in part, is TGTGCCAGCATCGGGACAGCAAACACAGAAGTCTTC. Its translation: CASIGTANTEVF. The full CDR3 protein is CASIGTANTEVFF. V usage is TRBV19 and J usage is TRBJ1-1; 7 bases are a match to TRBD1. Read sequence stops 1 residue before the CDR3 end, and the germline J gene provides the missing end. Germline loops: CDR1 FNHDT, CDR2 SITEND (reference sequence). The CDR3 covers 13 residues. V lost 6 bases, J lost 0 bases, and 2 bases stayed unmatched.

Turning to this clone: The gene names here belong to mouse. The CDR3 sequence: CASSREGNTEVFF. CDR3 bases read: TGTGCCAGCAGTCGGGAGGGGAACACAGAAGTCTTC. The rearrangement joins TRBV26 to TRBJ1-1; D ambiguous. The DNA ends 1 residue before the CDR3 does, and the rest of the CDR3 is filled in from the germline J gene. From germline, CDR1 is KGHPV and CDR2 FQNQEV (reference sequence). This CDR3 is built from 13 residues. Between the trimmed V and J ends, which lost 4 bases and 1 base, there was a span of 7 bases. The full variable domain, its missing parts supplied by reference TRBV26 and TRBJ1-1, is NSKVIQTPRYLVKGQGQKAKMRCIPEKGHPVVFWYQQNKNNEFKFLINFQNQEVLQQIDMTEKRFSAECPSNSPCSLEIQSSEAGDSALYLCASSREGNTEVFFGKGTRLTVV.

Regarding this clone: Gene names are the mouse ones. The read ends 1 residue early relative to the CDR3; the germline J gene fills the gap. The chain is built from TRBV12-1 and TRBJ1-4; D remains unclear. This CDR3 contains 14 residues. Trimming took 1 base from V and 0 from J, leaving 5 bases between them. The germline V gene encodes CDR1 SGHSN and CDR2 HYEKVE. The CDR3 DNA, read in part, is TGTGCCAGCTCTCTTCAGCTTTCCAACGAAAGATTATTT. Encoded protein: CASSLQLSNERLF. The full CDR3 sequence reads CASSLQLSNERLFF.

On this clone: Genes here carry mouse names. The sequenced fragment ends 1 residue before the CDR3 boundary, so the rest is inferred from the germline J gene. J is TRBJ2-5 and V is TRBV19, with TRBD1 matching 9 bases. The CDR3 loop spans 15 amino acids. The junction had 3 bases not matched to a gene; V was cut back by 2 bases and J by 2 bases. The germline V gene has CDR1 FNHDT and CDR2 SITEND (reference sequence). The DNA read from the CDR3 is TGTGCCAGCAGTATCGGACAGGGGAGCCAAGACACCCAGTAC. It yields the protein CASSIGQGSQDTQY. The full CDR3 sequence reads CASSIGQGSQDTQYF.

Comment on this clone: The gene names given are mouse names. The CDR3 is cut off 1 residue early in the read; its end comes from the germline J gene. The chain combines TRBV29 with TRBJ1-6, with 11 bases lining up with TRBD1. TRBJ1-6 is labeled an ORF, and its function is uncertain. Germline assignment: CDR1 MSHET and CDR2 SYDVDS. The CDR3 consists of 19 residues. Losses at the gene ends were 2 bases for V and 0 bases for J; bases not matched to a gene: 6. The CDR3 DNA, read in part, is TGTGCTAGCAGTTTAGAGGGGACAGGGGGACTTTCCTATAATTCGCCCCTCTAC. Amino acids: CASSLEGTGGLSYNSPLY. The CDR3 as a whole reads CASSLEGTGGLSYNSPLYF.

With respect to this clone: Gene names follow the mouse nomenclature. From the germline J gene comes the end of the CDR3, since the read stops 1 residue before it. V gene TRBV26 combines with J gene TRBJ2-1; 9 nucleotides line up with TRBD1. The CDR3 has 16 residues. CDR1 is KGHPV and CDR2 is FQNQEV in the germline V gene (reference sequence). V lost 0 bases, J lost 6 bases, and 6 bases stayed unmatched. CDR3 loop: CASSLSSGQGRAEQFF. The part of the CDR3 DNA that was read is TGTGCCAGCAGTCTGTCGTCTGGACAGGGGCGTGCTGAGCAGTTC.

Comment on this clone: The gene symbols are mouse symbols. The read ends 1 residue before the CDR3 terminus; that terminus is restored from the germline J gene. The rearrangement uses TRBV15 and TRBJ2-4; unclear D gene. The CDR3 consists of 14 residues. V gave up 1 base and J gave up 0 bases, with 5 bases separating them. Germline V gene data show CDR1 as SGHND and CDR2 as FRSKSL. The CDR3 spells CASSLGPSQNTLYF. Partial CDR3 DNA: TGTGCCAGCAGTTTAGGGCCTAGTCAAAACACCTTGTAC.

This clone was recorded once. The gene names given are mouse names. The read ends 1 residue shy of where the CDR3 ends; the end is completed using the germline J gene. V gene TRBV3 combines with J gene TRBJ1-1; TRBD1 aligns across 7 bases. V lost 8 bases, J lost 0 bases, and 0 bases stayed unmatched. CDR1 and CDR2 from the germline V gene are SNHLY and FYNGKV (reference sequence). CDR3 length: 12 residues. This CDR3 is CASGTANTEVFF. The covered CDR3 bases are TGTGCCAGCGGGACAGCAAACACAGAAGTCTTC. The entire variable domain, with the rest obtained from reference TRBV3 and TRBJ1-1, is as follows: GPKVLQIPSHQIIDMGQMVTLNCDPVSNHLYFYWYKQILGQQMEFLVNFYNGKVMEKSKLFKDQFSVERPDGSYFTLKIQPTALEDSAVYFCASGTANTEVFFGKGTRLTVV.

There are a few counts of this clone. The gene symbols are mouse symbols. With the read ending 1 residue before the CDR3 end, the germline J gene is used to fill in that end. The gene calls are TRBV26 and TRBJ2-4; D may be TRBD1 or TRBD2 (5 bases each). Trimming left V 2 bases short and J 6 bases short, with 6 bases between. This CDR3 region has 12 residues. The V gene's germline CDR1 is KGHPV and CDR2 FQNQEV (reference sequence). The covered CDR3 bases are TGTGCCAGCAGTCTGCGGGACAACACCTTGTAC. As protein: CASSLRDNTLY. The whole CDR3 protein is CASSLRDNTLYF.

This clone has only a few counts. Gene names denote mouse genes. The read ends 1 residue early relative to the CDR3; the germline J gene fills the gap. The chain is built from TRBV24 and TRBJ1-1; D gene unclear. The CDR3 is made up of 11 amino acids. From germline, CDR1 is KGHTA and CDR2 FRNEEI. Deletions cut 6 bases from V and 5 bases from J, with 7 bases between. CDR3 region: CASSTGTEVFF. CDR3 bases read: TGTGCCAGCAGCACCGGGACAGAAGTCTTC.

This clone was seen a handful of times. Genes and germline are mouse. The CDR3 end is not reached by the read, which stops 1 residue before it; the germline J gene fills it in. The chain uses TRBV16 and TRBJ1-3, with 10 bases matching TRBD1. With 5 bases clipped from V and 2 bases from J, the junction kept 3 bases outside the gene matches. Germline CDR1 and CDR2: SGHSA and FRNQAP. CDR3 length: 15 residues. The CDR3 region is CASSATGGAGNTLYF. CDR3 DNA, as far as it was read: TGTGCAAGCAGCGCGACAGGGGGCGCTGGAAATACGCTCTAT.

Remarks on this clone: Here the gene names and germline are mouse. The CDR3 goes on 1 residue after the read ends, and that part is filled in from the germline J gene. The chain carries TRBV13-2 and TRBJ2-5; 8 bases line up with TRBD2. The length of the CDR3 is 13 residues. V lost 2 bases to trimming and J lost 4 bases; unmatched junction nucleotides: 0. Per the germline V gene, CDR1 is NNHNN and CDR2 is SYGAGS (reference sequence). The CDR3: CASGDWGEDTQYF. The CDR3 bases that were read are TGTGCCAGCGGTGACTGGGGGGAAGACACCCAGTAC.

Regarding this clone: Mouse names are used for the genes. The read terminates 1 residue ahead of where the CDR3 ends, so the germline J gene completes it. The chain combines TRBV13-2 with TRBJ2-5; 9 positions agree with TRBD1. Germline loops: CDR1 NNHNN, CDR2 SYGAGS (reference sequence). V was pared by 3 bases and J by 6 bases, with 5 bases of the junction left unmatched. CDR3 size: 14 residues. CDR3 sequence: CASGAPGQGDTQYF. The part of the CDR3 DNA that was read is TGTGCCAGCGGTGCTCCGGGACAGGGCGACACCCAGTAC.